This entry lists 27 T cell receptor beta chains sequenced from one sample in a study of blood T cells in healthy people across ages. With a J-beta primer mix and a sample-barcoded 5' primer, a second PCR ran about 6 to 11 cycles. Each CDR3 protein is one row after TCRdb ran MiXCR on the 5' RACE reads. The table records hundreds of thousands of distinct CDR3 sequences, approximately 30% of them present only once. The sample comprised blood. These receptors originate from a woman over 75 in good health.

This clonotype was found many times. The V and J genes are TRBV5-4 and TRBJ2-7, with D possibly being TRBD2 (5 bases). Germline V gene lookup returns CDR1 SGHNT and CDR2 YYREEE (reference sequence). The V end lost 4 bases, the J end lost 1 base, and 12 bases lay between the germline ends. CDR3 length equals 14 residues. This CDR3 reads CASSPGLRSYEQYF. The CDR3 nucleotides read TGTGCCAGCAGCCCAGGACTGCGTTCCTACGAGCAGTACTTC.

This clonotype was observed at least ten times. The chain recombines TRBV20-1 with TRBJ2-5, with 11 positions matching TRBD2. The J segment lost 5 bases and the V segment lost 1 base, leaving 3 bases of the junction unmatched. The germline V gene has CDR1 DFQATT and CDR2 SNEGSKA (reference sequence). The CDR3 totals 14 residues. For the CDR3, the DNA is TGCAGTGCTAGAGTAGCGGGGGGGCCGGAGACCCAGTACTTC. This codes for CSARVAGGPETQYF.

This clonotype was seen repeatedly, ten times or more. The chain combines TRBV7-9 with TRBJ2-1, with TRBD1 matching over 11 bases. From germline, CDR1 is SEHNR and CDR2 FQNEAQ (reference sequence). Losses at the gene ends were 3 bases for V and 6 bases for J; bases not matched to a gene: 4. The length of the CDR3 is 15 residues. The chain's CDR3 is CASSFSGQGANEQFF. The CDR3 DNA is TGTGCCAGCAGCTTTAGCGGACAGGGGGCCAATGAGCAGTTCTTC.

This clonotype was observed many times. This chain uses TRBV12-3 or TRBV12-4 with TRBJ2-5; 8 nucleotides align to TRBD1. V trimming: 4 bases; J trimming: 0 bases; junction bases outside the gene matches: 13. This CDR3 is 18 amino acids long. The CDR3 nucleotides are TGTGCCAGCAGTTACTCCAGGGGGCTTGGGCCCTACCAAGAGACCCAGTACTTC. Translated, it gives CASSYSRGLGPYQETQYF.

This clonotype was picked up many times. A much larger clone sits a single nucleotide away, making a read error possible. The chain employs TRBV4-3 and TRBJ2-7, with 8 bases that match TRBD1. Germline CDR1 is LGHNA and CDR2 is YSLEER. The V segment lost 1 base and the J segment 7 bases; nucleotides outside the gene matches: 6. The CDR3 consists of 14 residues. The CDR3 loop reads CASSQGDRSGEQYF. CDR3 sequence (DNA): TGCGCCAGCAGCCAAGGGGACAGGAGCGGGGAGCAGTACTTC.

This clonotype was seen at least ten times. The rearrangement joins TRBV29-1 to TRBJ2-3, with 9 positions matching TRBD1. This CDR3 is 13 amino acids long. V lost 5 bases and J lost 6; bases outside the gene matches: 6. Germline assignment: CDR1 SQVTM and CDR2 ANQGSEA. The CDR3 spells CSVRTGEWDTQYF. As DNA, the CDR3 is TGCAGCGTTCGGACAGGGGAGTGGGATACGCAGTATTTT.

The chain employs TRBV29-1 and TRBJ2-5; a weak D match, TRBD2 (5 bases). Per germline, CDR1 SQVTM and CDR2 ANQGSEA. CDR3 length equals 14 residues. The V and J ends lost 7 bases and 4 bases respectively, with 19 bases between them. The CDR3 loop reads CSALLGRVGETQYF. As DNA, the CDR3 is TGCAGCGCCTTACTAGGGAGAGTAGGAGAGACCCAGTACTTC.

This clonotype came up a few times. The chain is built from TRBV5-1 and TRBJ2-1; D not resolved. V shed 0 bases and J shed 14 bases, with 15 bases lying between them. The CDR3 is made up of 13 amino acids. Germline CDR1 is SGHRS and CDR2 is YFSETQ. CDR3 sequence reads: CASSLAGKNEEFF. The CDR3 bases are TGCGCCAGCAGCTTGGCGGGCAAAAACGAAGAGTTCTTC.

The table lists this clonotype with a few counts. The chain is built from TRBV5-1 and TRBJ2-2, with 10 bases that match TRBD1. CDR3 length: 16 residues. Germline loops: CDR1 SGHRS, CDR2 YFSETQ. The trim removed 3 bases at V and 5 bases at J, leaving 7 bases unmatched. In DNA, the CDR3 is TGCGCCAGCAGCTCGACCGGGACAGGGGTTACCGGGGAGCTGTTTTTT. This codes for CASSSTGTGVTGELFF.

Concerning this clonotype: Just one base apart from a much larger clone, this may be a read error. The chain has TRBV30 and TRBJ2-7; D is tentatively TRBD1 or TRBD2 (7 bases each). The CDR3 covers 11 residues. CDR1 and CDR2 from the germline V gene are GTSNPN and SVGIG (reference sequence). CDR3: CVVDRDYEQDF. CDR3 bases: TGTGTCGTCGACAGGGACTACGAGCAGGACTTC.

V gene TRBV7-2 combines with J gene TRBJ1-5; tentatively, D is TRBD1 (6 bases). Germline CDR1 reads SGHTA; CDR2 reads FQGNSA. Trimming pared 1 base from V and 6 bases from J, leaving 13 bases between. The CDR3 is made up of 15 amino acids. The CDR3 nucleotides are TGTGCCAGCAGCTTAGGGCCCAGGGGAACTCAGCCCCAGCATTTT. Amino acids: CASSLGPRGTQPQHF.

For this clonotype: Since a much larger clone is just one base distant, this may be a read error. The CDR3 DNA reads as TGTGCCAGCAGCTCCCTGGGCGGGAAAAAACGGTTTTTT. It specifies CASSSLGGKKRFF. The rearrangement joins TRBV7-2 to TRBJ1-4; D not certain. This CDR3 comprises 13 residues. The V gene's germline CDR1 is SGHTA and CDR2 FQGNSA.

The V call is TRBV20-1, the J call TRBJ1-3, with no clear D. Trimming removed 5 bases from V and 0 bases from J, with 14 bases in between. The V gene's germline CDR1 is DFQATT and CDR2 SNEGSKA (reference sequence). The CDR3 runs to 15 residues. The CDR3, as DNA: TGCAGTGCTCCTGAGCTTGGAGGCTCTGGAAACACCATATATTTT. As protein: CSAPELGGSGNTIYF.

This clonotype showed up many times. The CDR3, as DNA: TGTGCCAGCAGCGGCCTTGGGGCCAGAAAAGAGCAGTACTTC. It is translated as CASSGLGARKEQYF. The J gene is TRBJ2-5, the V gene TRBV7-6, with D perhaps matching TRBD1 (5 bases). Germline V gene sequence: CDR1 SGHVS, CDR2 FNYEAQ. The CDR3 runs to 14 residues. Trimming removed 5 bases at V and 11 bases at J, with 21 bases between. Based on the CDR3 plus reference TRBV7-6 and TRBJ2-5, the full variable domain is GAGVSQSPRYKVTKRGQDVALRCDPISGHVSLYWYRQALGQGPEFLTYFNYEAQQDKSGLPNDRFSAERPEGSISTLTIQRTEQRDSAMYRCASSGLGARKEQYFGPGTRLLVL.

This clonotype has at least ten counts. The chain is built from TRBV14 and TRBJ2-1; 9 bases map to TRBD2. Germline trimming cut 0 bases from V and 8 bases from J; bases unmatched to any gene: 5. The CDR3 is 15 residues long. The germline V gene has CDR1 SGHDN and CDR2 FVKESK. CDR3: CASSQDLLAGHEQFF. Written as DNA, the CDR3 is TGTGCCAGCAGCCAAGATCTCCTAGCGGGGCATGAGCAGTTCTTC. Full variable domain (missing parts from reference TRBV14 and TRBJ2-1): EAGVTQFPSHSVIEKGQTVTLRCDPISGHDNLYWYRRVMGKEIKFLLHFVKESKQDESGMPNNRFLAERTGGTYSTLKVQPAELEDSGVYFCASSQDLLAGHEQFFGPGTRLTVL.

The sample holds a few counts of this clonotype. The chain recombines TRBV6-1 with TRBJ1-2, with a possible D match to TRBD1 (5 bases). The V gene lost 2 bases and the J gene lost 5 bases, with 9 bases spanning the gap. Germline V CDR1 and CDR2: MNHNS, SASEGT. This CDR3 contains 13 residues. The CDR3 nucleotides read TGTGCCAGCAGTGAACGGGGGAGGTATGGCTACACCTTC. Translating it yields CASSERGRYGYTF.

CDR3 nucleotide sequence: TGCAGCGTTCCCGGGACTCGGCCAGATACGCAGTATTTT. Amino acids: CSVPGTRPDTQYF. This chain uses TRBV29-1 with TRBJ2-3, with D tentatively TRBD2 (6 bases). This CDR3 comprises 13 residues. Germline-derived CDR1 and CDR2 are SQVTM and ANQGSEA. V lost 5 bases to trimming and J lost 4 bases, with 13 bases between them.

This clonotype occurred a few times. Mismatch with germline at one junction end may stem from a read error. The gene calls are TRBV3-1 and TRBJ2-3; unclear D gene. Germline assignment: CDR1 LGHDT and CDR2 YNNKEL (reference sequence). CDR3 length equals 14 residues. The CDR3 nucleotides are TGTGCCAGCAGCCAACGGTTGGGGATAGATACGGAGTATTTT. Translating gives CASSQRLGIDTEYF.

This clonotype was seen at least ten times. The chain couples TRBV12-3 or TRBV12-4 to TRBJ2-2; TRBD1 is a possible D gene (6 bases). V lost 3 bases and J lost 5, with 7 bases in between. This CDR3 is built from 13 residues. Written as DNA, the CDR3 is TGTGCCAGCAGTTTCACAGGGACCGGGGAGCTGTTTTTT. Encoded protein: CASSFTGTGELFF.

This clonotype occurred a few times. The V and J genes are TRBV4-3 and TRBJ2-2; 8 bases align to TRBD2. With 1 base clipped from V and 1 base from J, the junction kept 5 bases outside the gene matches. Germline loops: CDR1 LGHNA, CDR2 YSLEER. This CDR3 region has 17 residues. CDR3 sequence: CASSQVISGVNTGELFF. The CDR3 bases are TGCGCCAGCAGCCAAGTGATTAGCGGGGTGAACACCGGGGAGCTGTTTTTT.

This clonotype was counted between two and nine times. This may arise from a read error, as a much more abundant clone is one base away. This chain connects TRBV20-1 to TRBJ1-6; the D gene is possibly TRBD1 (5 bases). The CDR3 contains 15 residues. Per germline, CDR1 DFQATT and CDR2 SNEGSKA (reference sequence). The CDR3 DNA sequence: TGCAGTGCTAGGGAAACGGGGCAAAGGGATTCACCCCCCCACTTT. Translating gives CSARETGQRDSPPHF.

In DNA form, the CDR3 reads TGTGCCAGCAGATGGGACAGCGGGTATGGCTACACCTTC. This gives the protein CASRWDSGYGYTF. This chain joins TRBV12-3 or TRBV12-4 and TRBJ1-2, with 7 bases fitting TRBD1. This CDR3 region has 13 residues. The V and J ends lost 6 bases and 5 bases, in that order; junction bases with no gene match: 6.

This clonotype was observed a handful of times. CDR3 DNA: TGTGCCAGCAGTCGCGGACCCCTTAACTATGGCTACACCTTC. This encodes CASSRGPLNYGYTF. The chain is built from TRBV6-6 and TRBJ1-2, with D uncertain. Germline lookup yields CDR1 MNHNY and CDR2 SVGAGI (reference sequence). This CDR3 has 14 amino acids. Trimming cost V 5 bases and J 1 base, with 11 bases left between them.

Turning to this clonotype: One base away lies a much larger clone, so this may be a sequencing read error. The rearrangement links TRBV5-5 to TRBJ1-4; a possible D gene is TRBD1 (6 bases). The germline V gene encodes CDR1 SGHKS and CDR2 YYEKEE (reference sequence). Trimming took 4 bases from V and 7 from J, leaving 17 bases between them. The CDR3 is 15 residues long. The CDR3 sequence is CASSPERGASEKLFF. CDR3 coding DNA: TGTGCCAGCAGCCCTGAACGGGGGGCTTCTGAAAAACTGTTTTTT.

The V gene is TRBV20-1, the J gene TRBJ1-2; D remains ambiguous. V lost 6 bases, J lost 8 bases, and 16 bases lay in between. The CDR3 loop spans 12 amino acids. The germline V gene encodes CDR1 DFQATT and CDR2 SNEGSKA (reference sequence). The CDR3 nucleotides read TGCAGTGCGATCTCCGGGGATTCCGGCTACACCTTC. Protein: CSAISGDSGYTF.

This clonotype was seen ten or more times. The chain carries TRBV5-1 and TRBJ2-2; 9 positions match TRBD1. Trimming took 1 base from V and 7 from J; bases not matched to a gene: 5. CDR1 and CDR2 (germline): SGHRS, YFSETQ. The CDR3 loop spans 15 amino acids. Here the CDR3 reads CASSLLQGAGGELFF. CDR3 DNA sequence: TGCGCCAGCAGCTTGCTACAGGGGGCCGGCGGGGAGCTGTTTTTT.

A note on this clonotype: A much larger clone sits a single nucleotide away, making a read error possible. The chain joins TRBV29-1 to TRBJ2-5; 7 nucleotides align to TRBD1. The germline V gene encodes CDR1 SQVTM and CDR2 ANQGSEA. The ends lost 7 bases at V and 13 bases at J; junction bases unmatched: 12. This CDR3 is built from 11 residues. The CDR3, as DNA: TGCAGCGCACACGACAGGGCCCATCGGTACTTC. As protein: CSAHDRAHRYF.